There are a few counts of the clone carrying this T cell receptor beta chain. Antigen unknown. This entry belongs to a study of blood T cells in healthy people across ages. For the second PCR, which ran for roughly 6 to 12 cycles, a sample-barcoded 5' primer and a J-beta primer mix were used. TCRdb re-called the 5' RACE reads through MiXCR, storing one row per CDR3 protein. This sample yields more than 650,000 distinct CDR3 sequences, of which about a quarter are seen a single time; 3% belongs to the top ten. V trimming: 8 bases; J trimming: 5 bases; junction bases outside the gene matches: 6. The germline V gene has CDR1 MNHEY and CDR2 SVGAGI. This CDR3 comprises 13 residues. Notes on the study in general: Long-lived donors had more naive CD4+ cells and higher diversity than aged donors. Estimates based on one million T cells were treated as lower bounds.

The same data also went into a second study, on T cells of mothers and their children. This second report adds: An overlap that was slightly higher, though non-significant, was seen in related mother-child pairs versus unrelated pairs.

The chain has TRBV6-5 and TRBJ2-5, with TRBD1 matching over 9 bases. The origin of this receptor is a boy aged 5-17 years in good health. Specimen: blood. The CDR3 coding sequence is TGTGCCAGCCAATCCGGACAGGGGGAGACCCAGTACTTC. Protein sequence: CASQSGQGETQYF.